Below, one T cell receptor beta chain is given with its context. Antigen: not known. This entry comes from a study of T cells in localized non-small cell lung cancer. Study-wide points: Longer survival (overall) was linked to higher T cell density in blood. Adjacent lung exhibited a median of about 57 among the 100 most abundant tumor clones.

Using immunoSEQ multiplex PCR, the repertoire was profiled, and TCRdb retains in-frame clones only, with some absent. The sample consists of about 27,000 clones, less than 95% of them appearing once. The CDR3 is 16 amino acids. Trimming shortened V by 5 bases and J by 1 base, and 17 bases separated the two germline ends. Germline V lookup: CDR1 SGHRS, CDR2 YFSETQ. The source material was peripheral blood, sampled before any cancer treatment. This rearrangement joins TRBV5-1 to TRBJ2-3; TRBD2 is a possible D gene (7 bases). The receptor's source is a woman between 35 and 75 years old with stage I lung adenocarcinoma. CDR3 loop: CASRPGGGHRTDTQYF. CDR3 bases: TGCGCCAGCAGACCTGGCGGGGGACACCGCACAGATACGCAGTATTTT.